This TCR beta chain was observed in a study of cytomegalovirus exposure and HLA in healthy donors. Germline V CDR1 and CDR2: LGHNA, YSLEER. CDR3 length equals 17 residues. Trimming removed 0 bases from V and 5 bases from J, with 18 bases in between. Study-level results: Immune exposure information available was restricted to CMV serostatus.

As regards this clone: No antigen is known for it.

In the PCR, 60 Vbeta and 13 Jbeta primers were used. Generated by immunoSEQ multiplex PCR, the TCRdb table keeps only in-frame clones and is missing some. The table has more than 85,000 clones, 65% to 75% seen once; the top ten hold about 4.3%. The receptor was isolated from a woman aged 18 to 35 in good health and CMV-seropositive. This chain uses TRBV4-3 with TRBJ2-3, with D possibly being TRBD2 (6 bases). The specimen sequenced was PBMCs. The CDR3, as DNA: TGCGCCAGCAGCCAAGATCCGGGAGCGGGTTGGGGAGATACGCAGTATTTT. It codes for CASSQDPGAGWGDTQYF.